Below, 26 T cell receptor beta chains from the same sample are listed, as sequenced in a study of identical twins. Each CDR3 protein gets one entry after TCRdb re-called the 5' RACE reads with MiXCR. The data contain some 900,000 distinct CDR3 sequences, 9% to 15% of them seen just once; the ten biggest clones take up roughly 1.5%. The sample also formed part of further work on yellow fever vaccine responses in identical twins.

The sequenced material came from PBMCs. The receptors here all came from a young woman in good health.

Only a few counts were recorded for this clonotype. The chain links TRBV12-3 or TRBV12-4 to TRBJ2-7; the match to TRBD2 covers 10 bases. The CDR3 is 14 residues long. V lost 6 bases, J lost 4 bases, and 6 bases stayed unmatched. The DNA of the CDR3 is TGTGCCAGCAGCCCGACTAGCGGGTTTTACGAGCAGTACTTC. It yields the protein CASSPTSGFYEQYF.

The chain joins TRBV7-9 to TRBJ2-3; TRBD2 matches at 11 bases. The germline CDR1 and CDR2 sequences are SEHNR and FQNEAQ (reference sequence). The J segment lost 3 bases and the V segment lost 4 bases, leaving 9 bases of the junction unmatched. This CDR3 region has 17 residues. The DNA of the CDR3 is TGTGCCAGCAGCTCTCAGCCGCTAGCGGGAGGAACAGATACGCAGTATTTT. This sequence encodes CASSSQPLAGGTDTQYF.

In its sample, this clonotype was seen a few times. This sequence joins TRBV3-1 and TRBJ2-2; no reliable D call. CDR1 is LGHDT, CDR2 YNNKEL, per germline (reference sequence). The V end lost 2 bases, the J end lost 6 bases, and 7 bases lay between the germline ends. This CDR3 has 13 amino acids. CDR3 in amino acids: CASSQRVSGELFF. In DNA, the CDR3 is TGTGCCAGCAGCCAAAGGGTGTCCGGGGAGCTGTTTTTT.

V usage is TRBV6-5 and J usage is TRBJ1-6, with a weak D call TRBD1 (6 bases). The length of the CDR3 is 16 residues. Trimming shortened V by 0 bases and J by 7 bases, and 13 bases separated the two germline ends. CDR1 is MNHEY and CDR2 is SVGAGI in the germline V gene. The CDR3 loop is CASSYSKGVKNSPLHF. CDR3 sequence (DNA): TGTGCCAGCAGTTACTCGAAGGGGGTAAAGAATTCACCCCTCCACTTT.

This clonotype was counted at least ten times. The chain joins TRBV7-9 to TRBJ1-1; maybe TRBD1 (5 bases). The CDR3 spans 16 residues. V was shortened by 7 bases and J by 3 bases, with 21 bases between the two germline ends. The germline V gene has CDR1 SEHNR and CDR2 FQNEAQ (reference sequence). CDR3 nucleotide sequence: TGTGCCAGCAACCCCATTCGAGGAGGGGACGACACTGAAGCTTTCTTT. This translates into CASNPIRGGDDTEAFF.

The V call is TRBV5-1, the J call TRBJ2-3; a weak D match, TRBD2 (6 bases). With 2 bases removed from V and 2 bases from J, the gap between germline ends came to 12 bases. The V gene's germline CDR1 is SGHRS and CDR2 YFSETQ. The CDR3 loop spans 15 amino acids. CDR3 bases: TGCGCCAGCAGCTTCCGGGACTCTGACACAGATACGCAGTATTTT. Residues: CASSFRDSDTDTQYF. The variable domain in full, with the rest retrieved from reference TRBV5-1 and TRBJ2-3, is KAGVTQTPRYLIKTRGQQVTLSCSPISGHRSVSWYQQTPGQGLQFLFEYFSETQRNKGNFPGRFSGRQFSNSRSEMNVSTLELGDSALYLCASSFRDSDTDTQYFGPGTRLTVL.

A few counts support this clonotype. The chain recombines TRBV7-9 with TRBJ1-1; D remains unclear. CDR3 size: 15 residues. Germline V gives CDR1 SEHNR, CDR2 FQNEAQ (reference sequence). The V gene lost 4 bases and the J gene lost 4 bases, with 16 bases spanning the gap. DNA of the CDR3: TGTGCCAGCAGCTACCGCCTACTTTCCACCACTGAAGCTTTCTTT. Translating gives CASSYRLLSTTEAFF.

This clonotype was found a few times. In DNA, the CDR3 is TGTGCCAGCAGCAAACGGGACTCAAGGTACAATGAGCAGTTCTTC. Protein sequence: CASSKRDSRYNEQFF. This chain joins TRBV9 and TRBJ2-1; a weak D match, TRBD2 (6 bases). The CDR3 has 15 amino acids. Per germline, CDR1 SGDLS and CDR2 YYNGEE. Trimming removed 4 bases from V and 4 bases from J, with 15 bases in between.

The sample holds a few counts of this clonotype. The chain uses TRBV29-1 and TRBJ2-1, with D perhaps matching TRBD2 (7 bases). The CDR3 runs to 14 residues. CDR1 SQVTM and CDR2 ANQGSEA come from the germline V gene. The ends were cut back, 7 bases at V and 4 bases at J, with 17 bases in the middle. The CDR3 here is CSGEGESGYNEQFF. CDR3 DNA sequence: TGCAGCGGGGAGGGGGAGTCGGGGTACAATGAGCAGTTCTTC.

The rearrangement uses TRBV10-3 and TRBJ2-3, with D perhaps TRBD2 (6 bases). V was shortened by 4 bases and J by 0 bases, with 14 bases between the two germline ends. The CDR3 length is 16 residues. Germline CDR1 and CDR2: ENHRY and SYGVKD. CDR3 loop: CAISGSGPISTDTQYF. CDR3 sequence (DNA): TGTGCCATCAGTGGGAGCGGGCCGATCAGCACAGATACGCAGTATTTT.

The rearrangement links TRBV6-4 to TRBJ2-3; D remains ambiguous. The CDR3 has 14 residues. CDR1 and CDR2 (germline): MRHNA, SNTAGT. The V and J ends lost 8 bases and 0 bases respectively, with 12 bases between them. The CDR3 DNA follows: TGTGCCAGCTCGCGGACCTACAGCACAGATACGCAGTATTTT. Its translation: CASSRTYSTDTQYF.

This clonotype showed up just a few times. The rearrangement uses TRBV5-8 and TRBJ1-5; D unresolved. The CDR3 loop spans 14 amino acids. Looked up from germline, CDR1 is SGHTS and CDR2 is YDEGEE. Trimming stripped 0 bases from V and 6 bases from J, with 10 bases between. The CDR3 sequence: CASSLEGRIQPQHF. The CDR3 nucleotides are TGTGCCAGCAGCTTGGAAGGGCGCATTCAGCCCCAGCATTTT.

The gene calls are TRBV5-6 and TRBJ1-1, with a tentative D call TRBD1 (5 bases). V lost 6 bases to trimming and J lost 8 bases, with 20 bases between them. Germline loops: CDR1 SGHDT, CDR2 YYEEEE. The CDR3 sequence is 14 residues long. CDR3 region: CASTLIQNRFEAFF. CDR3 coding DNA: TGTGCCAGCACCTTAATTCAGAACAGGTTCGAAGCTTTCTTT. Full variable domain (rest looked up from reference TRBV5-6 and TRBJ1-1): DAGVTQSPTHLIKTRGQQVTLRCSPKSGHDTVSWYQQALGQGPQFIFQYYEEEERQRGNFPDRFSGHQFPNYSSELNVNALLLGDSALYLCASTLIQNRFEAFFGQGTRLTVV.

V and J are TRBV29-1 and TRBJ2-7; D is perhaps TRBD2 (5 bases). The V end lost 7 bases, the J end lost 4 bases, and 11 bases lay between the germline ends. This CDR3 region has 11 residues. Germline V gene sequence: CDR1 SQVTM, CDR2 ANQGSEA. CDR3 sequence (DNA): TGCAGCGCAATTAGCGCATACGAGCAGTACTTC. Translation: CSAISAYEQYF.

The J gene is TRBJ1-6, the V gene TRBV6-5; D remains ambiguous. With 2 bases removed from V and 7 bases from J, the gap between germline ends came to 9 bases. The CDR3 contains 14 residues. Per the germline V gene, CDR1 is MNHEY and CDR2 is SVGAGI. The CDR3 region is CASSYVPPNSPLHF. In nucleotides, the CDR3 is TGTGCCAGCAGTTACGTCCCACCGAATTCACCCCTCCACTTT.

CDR3 DNA sequence: TGTGCCAGCAGCTTATATATCGGGGCAGCTCAAGAGACCCAGTACTTC. Protein: CASSLYIGAAQETQYF. This chain joins TRBV7-9 and TRBJ2-5; D is perhaps TRBD1 or TRBD2 (5 bases each). The length of the CDR3 is 16 residues. Germline loops: CDR1 SEHNR, CDR2 FQNEAQ (reference sequence). V was pared by 2 bases and J by 2 bases, with 15 bases between.

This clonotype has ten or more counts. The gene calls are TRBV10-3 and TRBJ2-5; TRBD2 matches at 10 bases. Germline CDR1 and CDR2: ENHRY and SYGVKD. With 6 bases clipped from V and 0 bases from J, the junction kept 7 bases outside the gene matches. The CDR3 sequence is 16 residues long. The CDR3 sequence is CAISPRTSGDQETQYF. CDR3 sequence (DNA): TGTGCCATCAGCCCCAGGACTAGCGGAGACCAAGAGACCCAGTACTTC.

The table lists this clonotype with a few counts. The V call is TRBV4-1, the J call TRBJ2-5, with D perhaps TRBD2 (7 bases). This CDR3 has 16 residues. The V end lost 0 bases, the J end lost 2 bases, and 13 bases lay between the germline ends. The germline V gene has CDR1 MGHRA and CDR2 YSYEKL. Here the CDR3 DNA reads TGCGCCAGCAGCCAAGAGGGGAGGGGGGTACAAGAGACCCAGTACTTC. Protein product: CASSQEGRGVQETQYF.

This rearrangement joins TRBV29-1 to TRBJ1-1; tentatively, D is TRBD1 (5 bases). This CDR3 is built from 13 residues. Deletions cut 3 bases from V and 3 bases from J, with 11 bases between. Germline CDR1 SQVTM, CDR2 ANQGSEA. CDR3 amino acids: CSVEGGHDTEAFF. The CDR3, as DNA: TGCAGCGTTGAGGGGGGTCACGACACTGAAGCTTTCTTT.

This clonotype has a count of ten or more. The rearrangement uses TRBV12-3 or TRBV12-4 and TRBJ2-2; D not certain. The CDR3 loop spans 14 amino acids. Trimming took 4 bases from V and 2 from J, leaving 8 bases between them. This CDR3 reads CASSSPPNTGELFF. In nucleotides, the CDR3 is TGTGCCAGCAGTTCGCCACCCAACACCGGGGAGCTGTTTTTT.

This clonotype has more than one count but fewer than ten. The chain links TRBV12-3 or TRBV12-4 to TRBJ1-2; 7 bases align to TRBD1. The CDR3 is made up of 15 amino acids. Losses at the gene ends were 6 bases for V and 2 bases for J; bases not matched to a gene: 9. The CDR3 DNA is TGTGCCAGCAGGACCGGGACAGTAAGAAACTATGGCTACACCTTC. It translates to CASRTGTVRNYGYTF.

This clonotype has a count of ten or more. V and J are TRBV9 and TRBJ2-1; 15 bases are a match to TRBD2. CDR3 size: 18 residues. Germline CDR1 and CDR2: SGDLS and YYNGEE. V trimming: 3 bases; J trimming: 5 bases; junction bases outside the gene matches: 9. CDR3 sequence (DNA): TGTGCCAGCAGCGCAGGGACTAGCGGGGGGTTGTTTAACAATGAGCAGTTCTTC. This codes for CASSAGTSGGLFNNEQFF.

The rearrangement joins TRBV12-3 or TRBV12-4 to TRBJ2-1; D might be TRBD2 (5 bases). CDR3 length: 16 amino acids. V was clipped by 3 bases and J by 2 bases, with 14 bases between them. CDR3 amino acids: CASSFAGINTYNEQFF. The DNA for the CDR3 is TGTGCCAGCAGTTTCGCCGGGATCAATACCTACAATGAGCAGTTCTTC.

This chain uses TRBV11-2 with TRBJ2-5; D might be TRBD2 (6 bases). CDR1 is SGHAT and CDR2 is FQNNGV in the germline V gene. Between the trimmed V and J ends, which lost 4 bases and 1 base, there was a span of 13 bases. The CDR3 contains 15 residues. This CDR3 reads CASSYPLATQETQYF. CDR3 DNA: TGTGCCAGCAGCTACCCACTAGCCACCCAAGAGACCCAGTACTTC.

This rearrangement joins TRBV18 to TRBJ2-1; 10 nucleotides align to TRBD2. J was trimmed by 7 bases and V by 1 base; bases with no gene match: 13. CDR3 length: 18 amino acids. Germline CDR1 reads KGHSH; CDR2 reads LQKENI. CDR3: CASSPQGALVAGGNEQFF. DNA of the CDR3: TGTGCCAGCTCACCACAGGGGGCCCTGGTAGCGGGAGGAAATGAGCAGTTCTTC.

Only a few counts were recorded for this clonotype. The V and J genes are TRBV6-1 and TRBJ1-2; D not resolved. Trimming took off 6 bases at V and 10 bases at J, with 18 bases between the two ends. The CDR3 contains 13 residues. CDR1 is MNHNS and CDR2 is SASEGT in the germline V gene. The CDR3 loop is CASRTVEQTHYTF. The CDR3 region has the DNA TGTGCCAGCAGAACGGTAGAACAGACACACTACACCTTC.